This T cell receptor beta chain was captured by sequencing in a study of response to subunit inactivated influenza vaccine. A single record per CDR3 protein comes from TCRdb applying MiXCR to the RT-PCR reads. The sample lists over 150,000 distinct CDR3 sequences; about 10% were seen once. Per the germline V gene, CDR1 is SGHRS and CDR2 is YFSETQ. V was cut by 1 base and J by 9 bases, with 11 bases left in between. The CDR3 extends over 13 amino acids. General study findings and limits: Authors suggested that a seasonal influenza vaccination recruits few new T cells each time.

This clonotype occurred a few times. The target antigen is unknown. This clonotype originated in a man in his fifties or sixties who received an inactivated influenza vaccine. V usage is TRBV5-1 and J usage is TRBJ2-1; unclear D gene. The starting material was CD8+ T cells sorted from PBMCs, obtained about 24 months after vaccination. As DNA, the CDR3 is TGCGCCAGCAGCTTGTATTCGGTTTCTGAGCAGTTCTTC. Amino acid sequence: CASSLYSVSEQFF.